This entry lists 26 T cell receptor beta chains sequenced from one sample in a study of CD8+ T cells in alopecia areata. TCR sequencing used cDNA made by reverse transcription of extracted RNA. Method: immunoSEQ multiplex PCR; TCRdb's copy keeps in-frame clones and lacks some. In the table there are about 94,000 clones, approximately 70% of which are singletons. Treatment meaning: oral pan-JAK inhibitor, 5-10 mg twice daily. The sequences come from CD8+ T cells sorted from blood, collected at approximately week 42, from a patient treated with tofacitinib. The receptors originated from a human donor with alopecia areata.

The V and J genes are TRBV5-1 and TRBJ1-1; D ambiguous. From germline, CDR1 is SGHRS and CDR2 YFSETQ. The length of the CDR3 is 14 residues. Deletions cut 3 bases from V and 4 bases from J, with 13 bases between. This chain's CDR3 is CASSSRGESTEAFF. In nucleotides, the CDR3 is TGCGCCAGCAGCTCCCGCGGGGAGAGCACTGAAGCTTTCTTT.

The chain has TRBV7-2 and TRBJ2-7; possibly TRBD1 for D (5 bases). Trimming cost V 1 base and J 5 bases, with 18 bases left between them. CDR3 length equals 16 residues. Germline CDR1 is SGHTA and CDR2 is FQGNSA. CDR3 nucleotides: TGTGCCAGCAGCTTAGGTCCACAGGTTTTTGGGGACGAGCAGTACTTC. Its protein is CASSLGPQVFGDEQYF.

The V gene is TRBV6-5, the J gene TRBJ1-5; D not certain. V shed 11 bases and J shed 2 bases, with 16 bases lying between them. CDR1 MNHEY and CDR2 SVGAGI come from the germline V gene. CDR3 length: 14 amino acids. CDR3 DNA: TGTGCCGCCCGGGATCAGAAGGGCAATCAGCCCCAGCATTTT. This codes for CAARDQKGNQPQHF.

The chain couples TRBV10-2 to TRBJ1-6; D remains ambiguous. V was trimmed by 0 bases and J by 15 bases, leaving 3 bases between them. CDR3 size: 10 residues. The germline CDR1 and CDR2 sequences are WSHSY and SAAADI. The CDR3 DNA follows: TGCGCCAGCAGTGAGTCTTTCCTCCACTTT. Protein product: CASSESFLHF.

The J gene is TRBJ1-1, the V gene TRBV27; 7 bases fit TRBD1. The V gene's germline CDR1 is MNHEY and CDR2 SMNVEV (reference sequence). V lost 3 bases to trimming and J lost 0 bases; unmatched junction nucleotides: 10. The CDR3 consists of 17 residues. The CDR3 reads CASSFQPTGDLNTEAFF. The CDR3 nucleotides read TGTGCCAGCAGTTTCCAACCTACAGGGGATTTGAACACTGAAGCTTTCTTT.

This chain connects TRBV29-1 to TRBJ1-2, with 10 bases identical to TRBD1. V shed 6 bases and J 3 bases; nucleotides not matched to a gene: 4. The germline gives CDR1 SQVTM, CDR2 ANQGSEA. The CDR3 has 13 residues. The CDR3: CSVGTGEDYGYTF. The CDR3 bases are TGCAGCGTGGGGACAGGGGAGGACTATGGCTACACCTTC.

CDR3 region: CASSPRTSGGSRDTQYF. The DNA of the CDR3 is TGTGCCAGCAGCCCCCGGACTAGCGGGGGCTCAAGGGATACGCAGTATTTT. This sequence joins TRBV13 and TRBJ2-3; TRBD2 matches 13 bases. V shed 5 bases, J shed 6 bases, and the junction held 11 bases outside the gene matches. The germline CDR1 and CDR2 sequences are PRHDT and FYEKMQ (reference sequence). The CDR3 loop spans 17 amino acids.

The chain recombines TRBV30 with TRBJ1-2, with D unresolved. Trimming removed 1 base from V and 4 bases from J, with 13 bases in between. Germline values: CDR1 GTSNPN, CDR2 SVGIG (reference sequence). The CDR3 is made up of 14 amino acids. CDR3 nucleotides: TGTGCCTGGAGTGAGGTATATCGGAGCTATGGCTACACCTTC. It encodes CAWSEVYRSYGYTF. Supplemented by reference TRBV30 and TRBJ1-2, the full variable domain reads SQTIHQWPATLVQPVGSPLSLECTVEGTSNPNLYWYRQAAGRGLQLLFYSVGIGQISSEVPQNLSASRPQDRQFILSSKKLLLSDSGFYLCAWSEVYRSYGYTFGSGTRLTVV.

This clone was recorded only once. The chain carries TRBV4-3 and TRBJ2-3; TRBD2 matches 9 bases. The CDR3 is 18 amino acids. Per germline, CDR1 LGHNA and CDR2 YSLEER. Trimming took 0 bases from V and 0 from J; bases not matched to a gene: 7. The CDR3 region has the DNA TGCGCCAGCAGCCAAGATTTAATACTAGCGGGTAGCACAGATACGCAGTATTTT. Translated: CASSQDLILAGSTDTQYF.

Only one count was recorded for this clone. The rearrangement joins TRBV11-2 to TRBJ2-7; weak D call: TRBD2 (6 bases). V lost 5 bases and J 4 bases, leaving 18 bases between the germline ends. The CDR3 contains 15 residues. Looked up from germline, CDR1 is SGHAT and CDR2 is FQNNGV. CDR3: CASSQTGEVGYEQYF. The CDR3, as DNA: TGTGCCAGCAGCCAGACCGGGGAGGTTGGGTACGAGCAGTACTTC.

This clone was observed a handful of times. The chain recombines TRBV5-1 with TRBJ2-6; D is unresolved. Germline-derived CDR1 and CDR2 are SGHRS and YFSETQ. The V gene lost 1 base and the J gene lost 0 bases, with 5 bases spanning the gap. The CDR3 is made up of 15 amino acids. CDR3 protein: CASSLTSSGANVLTF. The CDR3 nucleotides read TGCGCCAGCAGCTTGACGTCCTCTGGGGCCAACGTCCTGACTTTC.

The chain links TRBV18 to TRBJ2-5; D gene uncertain. In germline, CDR1 is KGHSH, CDR2 LQKENI. The CDR3 is 14 residues long. V was trimmed by 0 bases and J by 4 bases, leaving 9 bases between them. The CDR3 DNA reads TGTGCCAGCTCACCACCGTCGGATCGAGAGACCCAGTACTTC. Translating it yields CASSPPSDRETQYF.

The gene calls are TRBV25-1 and TRBJ1-1; TRBD1 aligns across 7 bases. Germline CDR1 MGHDK, CDR2 SYGVNS. The length of the CDR3 is 12 residues. The trim removed 10 bases at V and 10 bases at J, leaving 12 bases unmatched. CDR3 coding DNA: TGTGCCACCGCGACTCAGACAGGGCCAGCTTTCTTT. As protein: CATATQTGPAFF.

This clone came up once. The chain has TRBV19 and TRBJ1-1; D is undetermined. V was trimmed by 5 bases and J by 3 bases, leaving 10 bases between them. The germline V gene encodes CDR1 LNHDA and CDR2 SQIVND (reference sequence). The CDR3 spans 13 residues. CDR3 coding DNA: TGTGCCAGTAGTTTTCGCGAGGACACTGAAGCTTTCTTT. It specifies CASSFREDTEAFF.

The rearrangement uses TRBV10-2 and TRBJ2-7; D may be TRBD1 (5 bases). The CDR3 totals 13 residues. Germline CDR1 is WSHSY and CDR2 is SAAADI. Trimming removed 10 bases from V and 3 bases from J, with 16 bases in between. The CDR3 reads CATKEDTIYEQYF. The CDR3 region has the DNA TGCGCCACCAAAGAGGACACAATCTACGAGCAGTACTTC.

The rearrangement uses TRBV6-5 and TRBJ2-2; TRBD1 might be the D (5 bases). The CDR3 is 15 residues long. The germline CDR1 and CDR2 sequences are MNHEY and SVGAGI. Trimming pared 2 bases from V and 6 bases from J, leaving 13 bases between. In nucleotides, the CDR3 is TGTGCCAGCAGTTACAGGCCTCTGGGGCCCGGGGAGCTGTTTTTT. Translating it yields CASSYRPLGPGELFF.

The CDR3 DNA is TGTGCCAGCAGCTTACCCGACAGGGGGCCCACCTACAATGAGCAGTTCTTC. Amino acids: CASSLPDRGPTYNEQFF. The chain links TRBV7-8 to TRBJ2-1, with 10 nucleotides matching TRBD1. V lost 2 bases to trimming and J lost 2 bases; unmatched junction nucleotides: 6. Germline lookup yields CDR1 SGHVS and CDR2 FQNEAQ. The CDR3 has 17 amino acids. Full variable domain (rest looked up from reference TRBV7-8 and TRBJ2-1): GAGVSQSPRYKVAKRGQDVALRCDPISGHVSLFWYQQALGQGPEFLTYFQNEAQLDKSGLPSDRFFAERPEGSVSTLKIQRTQQEDSAVYLCASSLPDRGPTYNEQFFGPGTRLTVL.

The rearrangement joins TRBV19 to TRBJ2-1; no definite D call. Germline CDR1 reads LNHDA; CDR2 reads SQIVND (reference sequence). Trimming removed 4 bases from V and 0 bases from J, with 13 bases in between. This CDR3 has 16 residues. The CDR3 region is CASSNPLRSSYNEQFF. The CDR3 coding sequence is TGTGCCAGTAGTAATCCCCTAAGGAGCTCCTACAATGAGCAGTTCTTC.

The chain couples TRBV7-2 to TRBJ2-4; no clear D gene. CDR3 length equals 17 residues. From germline, CDR1 is SGHTA and CDR2 FQGNSA. V was pared by 3 bases and J by 4 bases, with 19 bases between. CDR3 region: CASSLARHRQVKNIQYF. The CDR3 nucleotides are TGTGCCAGCAGCTTGGCTCGGCATCGGCAAGTTAAAAACATTCAGTACTTC.

V and J are TRBV19 and TRBJ2-4, with 7 bases identical to TRBD1. Trimming took 7 bases from V and 8 from J; bases not matched to a gene: 8. This CDR3 spans 13 amino acids. Germline V gene lookup returns CDR1 LNHDA and CDR2 SQIVND (reference sequence). CDR3 DNA: TGTGCCAGTAATCGCGCCCAGGGGGACATTCAGTACTTC. It encodes CASNRAQGDIQYF.

The V and J genes are TRBV7-2 and TRBJ1-1, with 8 bases lining up with TRBD1. Trimming removed 6 bases from V and 9 bases from J; junction bases left unmatched: 12. The length of the CDR3 is 14 residues. CDR1 is SGHTA, CDR2 FQGNSA, per germline. DNA for the CDR3: TGTGCCAGCAGTAACTTGGGGACAGGCAGAAAAGCTTTCTTT. This encodes CASSNLGTGRKAFF.

The chain couples TRBV2 to TRBJ1-5; 11 bases fit TRBD1. CDR1 SNHLY and CDR2 FYNNEI come from the germline V gene. This CDR3 is 15 amino acids long. V was clipped by 6 bases and J by 2 bases; unmatched bases: 3. CDR3 loop: CASRGQGARNQPQHF. In DNA form, the CDR3 reads TGTGCCAGCAGAGGACAGGGGGCGCGCAATCAGCCCCAGCATTTT.

The V gene is TRBV30, the J gene TRBJ1-1; weak D call: TRBD1 (6 bases). The CDR3 runs 14 residues. CDR1 and CDR2 (germline): GTSNPN, SVGIG (reference sequence). Trimming left V 2 bases short and J 7 bases short, with 17 bases between. The CDR3 DNA reads as TGTGCCTGGAGTACGGGGAGGGGGACGGATGAAGCTTTCTTT. This codes for CAWSTGRGTDEAFF.

Concerning this clone: An end of the junction differs from the germline gene, which may be a read error. This sample includes further DNA sequences coding for the same CDR3. This rearrangement joins TRBV9 to TRBJ2-7, with D perhaps matching TRBD2 (6 bases). CDR1 and CDR2 (germline): SGDLS, YYNGEE. The CDR3 runs 11 residues. The CDR3 protein is CASSVGEEQYF. CDR3 coding DNA: TGTGCCAGCAGCGTAGGGGAGGAGCAGTACTTT.

The chain has TRBV4-3 and TRBJ1-5, with D possibly being TRBD1 (5 bases). Germline values: CDR1 LGHNA, CDR2 YSLEER. The CDR3 loop spans 15 amino acids. Trimming cost V 1 base and J 5 bases, with 12 bases left between them. CDR3 residues: CASSQARGDDQPQHF. The CDR3 nucleotides are TGCGCCAGCAGCCAAGCCCGGGGGGACGATCAGCCCCAGCATTTT.

The genes are TRBV4-2 and TRBJ1-1; the match to TRBD1 covers 10 bases. V trimming: 4 bases; J trimming: 5 bases; junction bases outside the gene matches: 7. Germline values: CDR1 LGHNA, CDR2 YNFKEQ. There are 15 residues in the CDR3. The CDR3 loop is CASSRKGQGGTEAFF. In DNA, the CDR3 is TGTGCCAGCAGCCGGAAAGGACAGGGGGGGACTGAAGCTTTCTTT.